This T cell receptor (beta chain) stems from a study of monozygotic twins with inflammatory bowel disease. The CDR3 sequence is 16 residues long. Germline assignment: CDR1 MNHEY and CDR2 SVGEGT. Following a re-call of the 5' RACE reads, TCRdb has one entry per CDR3 protein and lacks DNA. The table lists around 450,000 distinct CDR3 sequences, with 2.4% in the top ten. The rearrangement joins TRBV6-2 or TRBV6-3 to TRBJ2-7; TCRdb lists TRBD2, though no DNA is available to test this call. The sequence was collected from a human donor with ulcerative colitis or Crohn's disease, or a healthy co-twin of an affected twin (not recorded which). Material for sequencing was blood. The CDR3 region is CASRYATSGDSYEQYF.